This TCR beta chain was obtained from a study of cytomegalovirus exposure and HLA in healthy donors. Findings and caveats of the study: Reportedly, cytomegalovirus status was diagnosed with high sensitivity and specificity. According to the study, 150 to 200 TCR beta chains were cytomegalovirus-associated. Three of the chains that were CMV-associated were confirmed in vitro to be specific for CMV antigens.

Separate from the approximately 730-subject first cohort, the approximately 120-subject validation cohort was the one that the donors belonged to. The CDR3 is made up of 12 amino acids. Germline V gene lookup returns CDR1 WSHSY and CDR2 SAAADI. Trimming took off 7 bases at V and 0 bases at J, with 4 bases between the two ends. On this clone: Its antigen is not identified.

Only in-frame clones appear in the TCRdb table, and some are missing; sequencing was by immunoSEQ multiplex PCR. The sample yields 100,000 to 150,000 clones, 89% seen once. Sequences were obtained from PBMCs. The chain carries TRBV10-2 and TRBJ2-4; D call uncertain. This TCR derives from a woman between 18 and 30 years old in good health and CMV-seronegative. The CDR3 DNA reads TGCGCCAGCATCGGAGCCAAAAACATTCAGTACTTC. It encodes CASIGAKNIQYF.